One and the same sample provided the 16 T cell receptor beta chains below, sequenced in a study of blood T cell repertoires in COVID-19 (dated by TCRdb to between 2020 and 2021). The library was produced with the immunoSEQ multiplex PCR assay. The source is immuneACCESS, and TCRdb retained only in-frame sequences with V and J called. Part of the clones is not carried over; for the studies checked, unresolved V genes explain less than half of this, and the remainder is unexplained. The sample yields 200,000 to 250,000 clones; approximately 83% were counted once. The ten most abundant clones make up about 2.3% of the sample. The sample consisted of peripheral blood. These receptors came from a woman in her fifties or sixties with acute or convalescent COVID-19.

The chain recombines TRBV6-5 with TRBJ1-2; D not certain. Looked up from germline, CDR1 is MNHEY and CDR2 is SVGAGI. V lost 2 bases and J 7 bases, leaving 14 bases between the germline ends. The CDR3 consists of 14 residues. The CDR3 bases are TGTGCCAGCAGTTACAAATCCGGTGCCGTTGGCTACACCTTC. Its protein is CASSYKSGAVGYTF.

The chain recombines TRBV16 with TRBJ1-2; D unclear. This CDR3 contains 14 residues. Trimming stripped 2 bases from V and 9 bases from J, with 16 bases between. Germline values: CDR1 KGHSY, CDR2 FQNENV. The CDR3 is CASSQAEGALSYTF. CDR3 in DNA: TGTGCCAGCAGCCAAGCGGAGGGAGCGCTAAGCTACACCTTC.

A single count supports this clone. J is TRBJ2-5 and V is TRBV5-4; 10 bases agree with TRBD2. J gave up 0 bases and V 5 bases, and 10 bases lay outside the gene matches. Germline V CDR1 and CDR2: SGHNT, YYREEE (reference sequence). CDR3 length: 17 residues. As DNA, the CDR3 is TGTGCCAGCAGTCGTGACGGGACTAGCGTTTACCAAGAGACCCAGTACTTC. Amino acid sequence: CASSRDGTSVYQETQYF.

V gene TRBV30 combines with J gene TRBJ2-7; 7 nucleotides align to TRBD2. Germline loops: CDR1 GTSNPN, CDR2 SVGIG (reference sequence). The V and J ends lost 0 bases and 7 bases, in that order; junction bases with no gene match: 6. The CDR3 spans 13 residues. DNA for the CDR3: TGTGCCTGGAGTGTGTTAGGAGCGGGGGAGCAGTACTTC. Translation gives CAWSVLGAGEQYF.

The chain couples TRBV7-2 to TRBJ2-7; maybe TRBD1 (6 bases). Germline CDR1 and CDR2: SGHTA and FQGNSA. The V end was cut by 1 base, the J end by 2 bases, with 12 bases between. The CDR3 consists of 15 residues. CDR3 sequence reads: CASSLGDRLTYEQYF. The CDR3 DNA is TGTGCCAGCAGCTTAGGAGACAGGCTAACCTACGAGCAGTACTTC.

The rearrangement uses TRBV27 and TRBJ1-5; D perhaps matches TRBD1 (5 bases). Trimming took off 2 bases at V and 0 bases at J, with 11 bases between the two ends. In germline, CDR1 is MNHEY, CDR2 SMNVEV (reference sequence). The CDR3 runs to 16 residues. The CDR3: CASSLRGTNSNQPQHF. In DNA form, the CDR3 reads TGTGCCAGCAGTTTAAGGGGTACGAATAGCAATCAGCCCCAGCATTTT.

This rearrangement joins TRBV7-6 to TRBJ1-4; D may be TRBD1 (6 bases). Germline CDR1 reads SGHVS; CDR2 reads FNYEAQ. CDR3 length: 15 amino acids. V dropped 4 bases and J dropped 8 bases, with 17 bases sitting between them. CDR3 coding DNA: TGTGCCAGCAGCTGGACAGAAAAACCTGGAGAAAAACTGTTTTTT. It codes for CASSWTEKPGEKLFF.

The V call is TRBV11-2, the J call TRBJ1-2; TRBD1 aligns across 8 bases. The trim removed 3 bases at V and 12 bases at J, leaving 6 bases unmatched. CDR1 and CDR2 (germline): SGHAT, FQNNGV. The CDR3 has 12 amino acids. The CDR3 DNA follows: TGTGCCAGCAGCTTGGTGGACAGGGCCCACACCTTC. Protein product: CASSLVDRAHTF.

The CDR3 DNA reads as TGCAGTGCTAGTGAGCGAGGCAATCAGCCCCAGCATTTT. It codes for CSASERGNQPQHF. The chain combines TRBV20-1 with TRBJ1-5, with D hard to call. CDR1 and CDR2 from the germline V gene are DFQATT and SNEGSKA (reference sequence). This CDR3 is built from 13 residues. V shed 3 bases and J shed 2 bases, with 8 bases lying between them.

The rearrangement uses TRBV19 and TRBJ1-4; D may be TRBD1 (5 bases). The CDR3 consists of 14 residues. The V end was cut by 4 bases, the J end by 2 bases, with 8 bases between. The germline CDR1 and CDR2 sequences are LNHDA and SQIVND (reference sequence). The CDR3 bases are TGTGCCAGTAGTACGACAGCTACTAATGAAAAACTGTTTTTT. Amino acids: CASSTTATNEKLFF.

The chain couples TRBV6-5 to TRBJ2-1, with D possibly TRBD2 on 7 matching bases. The V end lost 6 bases, the J end lost 14 bases, and 14 bases lay between the germline ends. Germline CDR1 MNHEY, CDR2 SVGAGI. This CDR3 is 11 amino acids long. The DNA of the CDR3 is TGTGCCAGCAGGGAGGGGGGGGCTGAGTTCTTC. Translating gives CASREGGAEFF.

This clone was seen only a few times. V is TRBV30 and J is TRBJ1-2; 7 bases line up with TRBD1. Per germline, CDR1 GTSNPN and CDR2 SVGIG (reference sequence). This CDR3 is 11 amino acids long. With 6 bases clipped from V and 8 bases from J, the junction kept 6 bases outside the gene matches. The DNA for the CDR3 is TGTGCCTGTCACAGGGGCGGCGGCTACACCTTC. This codes for CACHRGGGYTF.

The chain recombines TRBV7-6 with TRBJ2-7; D perhaps matches TRBD2 (5 bases). Germline CDR1 is SGHVS and CDR2 is FNYEAQ. The ends were cut back, 5 bases at V and 5 bases at J, with 16 bases in the middle. This CDR3 contains 14 residues. CDR3 nucleotide sequence: TGTGCCAGCAGCCAACGAGGGCGCCGGGACGAGCAGTACTTC. It codes for CASSQRGRRDEQYF.

The chain combines TRBV11-2 with TRBJ1-1; 7 bases line up with TRBD1. Germline CDR1 and CDR2: SGHAT and FQNNGV. This CDR3 is built from 15 residues. V was pared by 3 bases and J by 10 bases, with 14 bases of the junction left unmatched. The CDR3 loop reads CASSLRSNRGSGAFF. CDR3 DNA sequence: TGTGCCAGCAGCTTGCGTTCTAACAGGGGAAGTGGAGCTTTCTTT.

The chain carries TRBV7-2 and TRBJ1-5; D might be TRBD1 (5 bases). V was cut by 0 bases and J by 9 bases, with 15 bases left in between. CDR3 length equals 15 residues. CDR1 and CDR2 from the germline V gene are SGHTA and FQGNSA. This CDR3 reads CASSLALSGSAPQHF. The CDR3 DNA sequence: TGTGCCAGCAGCTTAGCTTTATCAGGGTCGGCGCCCCAGCATTTT.

The chain uses TRBV28 and TRBJ1-2; a possible D gene is TRBD1 (6 bases). Trimming stripped 7 bases from V and 8 bases from J, with 20 bases between. The CDR3 extends over 14 amino acids. Germline V gene lookup returns CDR1 MDHEN and CDR2 SYDVKM. The CDR3 nucleotides are TGTGCCAGCACCGGGACACCAGACCCCAAAGGCTACACCTTC. Its translation: CASTGTPDPKGYTF.